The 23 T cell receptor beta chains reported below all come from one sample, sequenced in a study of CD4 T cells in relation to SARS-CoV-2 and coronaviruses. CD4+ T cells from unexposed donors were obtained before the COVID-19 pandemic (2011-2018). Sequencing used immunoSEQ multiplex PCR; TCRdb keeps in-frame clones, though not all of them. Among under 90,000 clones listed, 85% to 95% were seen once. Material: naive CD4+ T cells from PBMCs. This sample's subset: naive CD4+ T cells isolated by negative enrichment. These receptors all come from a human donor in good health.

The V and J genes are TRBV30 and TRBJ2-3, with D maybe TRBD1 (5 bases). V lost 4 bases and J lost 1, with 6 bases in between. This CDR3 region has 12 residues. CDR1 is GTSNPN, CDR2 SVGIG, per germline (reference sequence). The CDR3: CAWTRGTDTQYF. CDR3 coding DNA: TGTGCCTGGACCAGGGGCACAGATACGCAGTATTTT.

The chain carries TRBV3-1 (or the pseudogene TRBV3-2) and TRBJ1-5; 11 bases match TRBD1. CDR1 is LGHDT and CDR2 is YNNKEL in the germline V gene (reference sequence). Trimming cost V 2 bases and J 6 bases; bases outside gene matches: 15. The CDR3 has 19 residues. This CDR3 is CASSQKGQDRGRISQPQHF. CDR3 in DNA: TGTGCCAGCAGCCAAAAAGGTCAGGACAGGGGGCGGATCAGTCAGCCCCAGCATTTT.

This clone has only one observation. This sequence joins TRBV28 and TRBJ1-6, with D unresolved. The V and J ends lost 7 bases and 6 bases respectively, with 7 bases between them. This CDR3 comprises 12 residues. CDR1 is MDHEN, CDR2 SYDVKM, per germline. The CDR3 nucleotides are TGTGCCAGCAATTCAGCTAATTCACCCCTCCACTTT. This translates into CASNSANSPLHF.

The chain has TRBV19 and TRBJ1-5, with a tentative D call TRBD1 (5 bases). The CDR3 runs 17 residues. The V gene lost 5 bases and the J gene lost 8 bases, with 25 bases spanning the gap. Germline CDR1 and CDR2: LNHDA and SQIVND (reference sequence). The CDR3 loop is CASSAEATGTHVEPQHF. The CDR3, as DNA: TGTGCCAGTAGTGCTGAAGCCACAGGTACCCACGTTGAGCCCCAGCATTTT. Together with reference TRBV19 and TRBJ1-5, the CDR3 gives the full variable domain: DGGITQSPKYLFRKEGQNVTLSCEQNLNHDAMYWYRQDPGQGLRLIYYSQIVNDFQKGDIAEGYSVSREKKESFPLTVTSAQKNPTAFYLCASSAEATGTHVEPQHFGDGTRLSIL.

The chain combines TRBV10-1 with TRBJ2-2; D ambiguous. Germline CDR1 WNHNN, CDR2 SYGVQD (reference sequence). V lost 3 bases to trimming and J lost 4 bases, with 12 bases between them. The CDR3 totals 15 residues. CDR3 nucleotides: TGCGCCAGCAGTGATCGGTTTCCTCCCACCGGGGAGCTGTTTTTT. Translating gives CASSDRFPPTGELFF.

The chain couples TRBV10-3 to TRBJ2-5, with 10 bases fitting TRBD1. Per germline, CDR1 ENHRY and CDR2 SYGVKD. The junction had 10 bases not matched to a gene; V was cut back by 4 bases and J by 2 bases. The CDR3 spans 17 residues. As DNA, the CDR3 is TGTGCCATCAGTGGGACAGGGGGTCAAAAGAGGCAAGAGACCCAGTACTTC. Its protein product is CAISGTGGQKRQETQYF.

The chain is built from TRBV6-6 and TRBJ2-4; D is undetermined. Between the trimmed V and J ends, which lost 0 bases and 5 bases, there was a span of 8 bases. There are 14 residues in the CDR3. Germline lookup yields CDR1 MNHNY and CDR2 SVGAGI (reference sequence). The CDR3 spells CASSYSDAQNIQYF. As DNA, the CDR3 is TGTGCCAGCAGTTACTCTGATGCGCAAAACATTCAGTACTTC.

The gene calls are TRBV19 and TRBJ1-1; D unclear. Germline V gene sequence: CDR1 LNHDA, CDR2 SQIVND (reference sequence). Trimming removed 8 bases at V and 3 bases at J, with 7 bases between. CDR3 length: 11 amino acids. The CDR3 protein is CASYIDTEAFF. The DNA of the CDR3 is TGTGCCAGTTACATCGACACTGAAGCTTTCTTT.

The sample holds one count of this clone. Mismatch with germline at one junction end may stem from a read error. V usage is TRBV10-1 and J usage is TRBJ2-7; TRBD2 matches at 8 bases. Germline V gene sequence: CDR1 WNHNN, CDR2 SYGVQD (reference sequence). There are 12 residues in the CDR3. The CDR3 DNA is TGCGCCAGTCAAACGGCGGGGGGACCGTTCGACTTC. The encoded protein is CASQTAGGPFDF.

CDR3 in amino acids: CTSSQDAERGPQETQYF. The CDR3 DNA reads TGCACCAGCAGCCAAGATGCAGAGCGGGGACCACAAGAGACCCAGTACTTC. The rearrangement links TRBV1 to TRBJ2-5; the DNA was not used to check the table's D call, TRBD2. TRBV1 corresponds to a pseudogene. The CDR3 covers 17 residues.

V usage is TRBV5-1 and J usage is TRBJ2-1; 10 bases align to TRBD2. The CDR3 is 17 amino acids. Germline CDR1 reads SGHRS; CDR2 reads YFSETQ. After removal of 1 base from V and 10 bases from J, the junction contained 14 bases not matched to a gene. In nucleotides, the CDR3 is TGCGCCAGCAGCTTGTCCCCTCCTAGCGGGAGATGGGTGGAGCAGTTCTTC. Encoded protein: CASSLSPPSGRWVEQFF.

DNA of the CDR3: TGTGCCTGGAATTACATGACCTCTGGGGCCAACGTCCTGACTTTC. Encoded protein: CAWNYMTSGANVLTF. J is TRBJ2-6 and V is TRBV30, with no clear D. The CDR3 totals 15 residues. The V and J ends lost 4 bases and 0 bases respectively, with 10 bases between them. Germline V gene sequence: CDR1 GTSNPN, CDR2 SVGIG (reference sequence).

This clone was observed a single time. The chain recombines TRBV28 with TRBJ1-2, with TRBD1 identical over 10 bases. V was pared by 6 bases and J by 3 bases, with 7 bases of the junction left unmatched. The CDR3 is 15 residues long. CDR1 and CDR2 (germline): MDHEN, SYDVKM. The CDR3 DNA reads TGTGCCAGCAGCCAAGTGGGGACAGGGGACTATGGCTACACCTTC. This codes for CASSQVGTGDYGYTF.

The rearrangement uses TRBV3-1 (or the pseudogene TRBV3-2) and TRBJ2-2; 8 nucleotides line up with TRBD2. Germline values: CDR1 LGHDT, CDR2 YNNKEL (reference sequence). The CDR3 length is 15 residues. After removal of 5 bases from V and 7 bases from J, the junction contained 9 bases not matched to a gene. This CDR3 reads CASSGGLVPNGELFF. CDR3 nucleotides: TGTGCCAGCAGCGGGGGACTAGTCCCAAACGGGGAGCTGTTTTTT.

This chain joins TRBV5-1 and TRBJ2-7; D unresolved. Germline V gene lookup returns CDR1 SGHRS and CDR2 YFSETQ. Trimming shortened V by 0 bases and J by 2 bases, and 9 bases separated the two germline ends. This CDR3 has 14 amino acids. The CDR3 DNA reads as TGCGCCAGCAGCTTGGAATCGGGCCCCTACGAGCAGTACTTC. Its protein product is CASSLESGPYEQYF.

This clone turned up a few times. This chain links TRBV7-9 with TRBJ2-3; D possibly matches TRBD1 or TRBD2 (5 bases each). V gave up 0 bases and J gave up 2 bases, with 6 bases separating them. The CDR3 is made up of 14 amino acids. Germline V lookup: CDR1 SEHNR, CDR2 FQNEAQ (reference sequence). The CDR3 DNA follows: TGTGCCAGCAGCTTAGCGGGGGTCACAGATACGCAGTATTTT. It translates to CASSLAGVTDTQYF.

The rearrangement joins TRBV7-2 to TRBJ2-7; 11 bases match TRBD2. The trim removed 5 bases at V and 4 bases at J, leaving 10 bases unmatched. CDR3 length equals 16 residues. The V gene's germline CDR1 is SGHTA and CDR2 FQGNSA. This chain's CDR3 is CASSPRTGTSGYEQYF. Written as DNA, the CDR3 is TGTGCCAGCAGCCCTCGGACCGGGACTAGCGGTTACGAGCAGTACTTC. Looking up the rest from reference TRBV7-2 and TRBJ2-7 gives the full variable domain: GAGVSQSPSNKVTEKGKDVELRCDPISGHTALYWYRQSLGQGLEFLIYFQGNSAPDKSGLPSDRFSAERTGGSVSTLTIQRTQQEDSAVYLCASSPRTGTSGYEQYFGPGTRLTVT.

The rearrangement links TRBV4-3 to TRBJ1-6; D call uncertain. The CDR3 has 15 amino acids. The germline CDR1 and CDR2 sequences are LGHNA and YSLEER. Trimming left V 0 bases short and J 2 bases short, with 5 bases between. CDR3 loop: CASSQDKAYNSPLHF. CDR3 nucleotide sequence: TGCGCCAGCAGCCAAGACAAAGCCTATAATTCACCCCTCCACTTT.

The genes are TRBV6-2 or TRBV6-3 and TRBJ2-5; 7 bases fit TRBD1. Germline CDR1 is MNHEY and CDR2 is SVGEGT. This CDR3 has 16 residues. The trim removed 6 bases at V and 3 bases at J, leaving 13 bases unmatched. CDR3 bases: TGTGCCAGCAGCCCACTCACACACACAGGGGAAGAGACCCAGTACTTC. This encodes CASSPLTHTGEETQYF.

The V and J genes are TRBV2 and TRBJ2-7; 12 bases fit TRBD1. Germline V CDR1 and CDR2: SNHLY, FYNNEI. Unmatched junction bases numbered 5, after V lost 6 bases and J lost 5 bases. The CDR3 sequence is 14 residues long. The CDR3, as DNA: TGTGCCAGCAGCGGGACAGGGGGCGGCGACGAGCAGTACTTC. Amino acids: CASSGTGGGDEQYF.

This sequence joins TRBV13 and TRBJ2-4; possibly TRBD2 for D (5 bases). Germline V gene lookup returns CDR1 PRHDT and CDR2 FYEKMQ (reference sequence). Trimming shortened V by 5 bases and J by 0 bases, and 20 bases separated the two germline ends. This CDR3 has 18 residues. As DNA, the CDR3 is TGTGCCAGCAGCCCCGACGAGGAGCGGTCGCTAGCCAAAAACATTCAGTACTTC. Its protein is CASSPDEERSLAKNIQYF. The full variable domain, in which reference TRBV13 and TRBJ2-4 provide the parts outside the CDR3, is AAGVIQSPRHLIKEKRETATLKCYPIPRHDTVYWYQQGPGQDPQFLISFYEKMQSDKGSIPDRFSAQQFSDYHSELNMSSLELGDSALYFCASSPDEERSLAKNIQYFGAGTRLSVL.

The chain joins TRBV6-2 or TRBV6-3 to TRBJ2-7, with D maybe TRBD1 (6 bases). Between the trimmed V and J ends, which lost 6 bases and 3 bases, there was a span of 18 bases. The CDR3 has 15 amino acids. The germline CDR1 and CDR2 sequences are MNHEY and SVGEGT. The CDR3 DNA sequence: TGTGCCAGCAGCCCTCGACCGACAGGCCACTACGAGCAGTACTTC. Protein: CASSPRPTGHYEQYF.

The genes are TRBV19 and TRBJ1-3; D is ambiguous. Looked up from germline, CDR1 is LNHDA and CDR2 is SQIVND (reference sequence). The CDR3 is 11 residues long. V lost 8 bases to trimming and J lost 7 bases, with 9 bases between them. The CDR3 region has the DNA TGTGCCAGTGGGATCGTTAACACCATATATTTT. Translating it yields CASGIVNTIYF.